The entry that follows covers one T cell receptor (beta chain) sequence. The sample holds many counts of this clonotype. Its antigen specificity is not known. Qualities for individual bases were not recorded, and no much larger clone is one base off. The CDR3, from cysteine to phenylalanine, totals 15 residues. The only DNA kept is the CDR3, 45 bases in frame from the first base. CDR1 and CDR2 (SGHTA, FQGNSA) derive from the germline V gene. V is clipped by 4 bases and J by 4 bases, and the sequence between their germline boundaries is 14 bases long. The instrument given in TCRdb is Illumina HiSeq 2500. Quantitative 5'-RACE with molecular barcodes was the method used to prepare the TCR beta libraries. The authors' analysis ran thus. Disease-linked TCR variants were identified with a new computational method built on a probabilistic model of VDJ rearrangement. Through fastp at Q25 and MiXCR, TCRdb rebuilt clones from the public reads, retaining in-frame beta chains. Records with the same CDR3 protein are collapsed into one entry carrying the most frequent genes and DNA. The V and J calls and clone size are TCRdb's, not the authors'. A total of about 510,000 distinct CDR3 sequences appear in this sample, roughly 5% of them only once. Approximately 3.5% of the sample is taken by the ten largest.

The data originate from a study of CD8 T cells in ankylosing spondylitis (dated by TCRdb to about 2017). At the level of the whole study: The study profiled T cell receptor beta repertoires in healthy donors and ankylosing spondylitis patients to find disease-linked TCR variants. Samples of peripheral blood were taken, and for ankylosing spondylitis patients, synovial fluid was collected as well. The full study cohort was made up of under 30 ankylosing spondylitis patients and 95 to 130 healthy donors.

Study-level results and caveats: Blood from ankylosing spondylitis patients appeared to be characterized by a TCR beta motif composed of about eight highly homologous amino acid variants. Some motif variants were previously reported in synovial fluid and blood of reactive arthritis patients, suggesting common disease-initiation mechanisms. The disease-linked clones were reported as significantly enriched in matched synovial fluid samples from ankylosing spondylitis patients. In peripheral blood, the disease-linked clones were found at relatively low frequencies and had a CD8+ phenotype.

This receptor was obtained from a male donor with ankylosing spondylitis. Material: blood, either unsorted or a sorted T cell fraction (not recorded which). The V and J genes are TRBV7-2 and TRBJ2-1; the D region possibly corresponds to TRBD1 (6 bases align). The CDR3 is CASSSRGLGYNEQFF. At the DNA level, the sequence is TGTGCCAGCAGCTCCAGGGGTCTTGGGTACAATGAGCAGTTCTTC.